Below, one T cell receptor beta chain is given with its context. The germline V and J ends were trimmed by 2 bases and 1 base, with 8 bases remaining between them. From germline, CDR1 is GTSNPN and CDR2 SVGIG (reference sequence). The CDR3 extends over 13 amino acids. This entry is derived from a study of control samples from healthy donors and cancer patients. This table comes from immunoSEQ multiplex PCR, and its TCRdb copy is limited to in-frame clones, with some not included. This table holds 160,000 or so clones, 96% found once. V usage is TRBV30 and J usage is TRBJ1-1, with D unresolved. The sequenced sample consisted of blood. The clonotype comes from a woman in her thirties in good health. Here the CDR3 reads CAWSRGRNTEAFF. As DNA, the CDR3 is TGTGCCTGGAGTCGGGGAAGGAACACTGAAGCTTTCTTT.